The 3 T cell receptor beta chains listed next were all sequenced from one sample in a study of T-cell reconstitution after alpha-beta-depleted transplantation in children (TCRdb year 2016). The library relied on PCR. The run used an Illumina HiSeq 2500. TCR libraries were prepared with molecular barcoding, using unique molecular identifiers to normalize TCRbeta repertoire quantification. TCRdb passed the public sequencing reads through fastp at Q25 and MiXCR, retaining productive beta sequences. For every CDR3 protein sequence, its rows merge into one entry that carries the most common genes and DNA. This sample lists just over 350,000 distinct CDR3 sequences; about an eighth were detected once. The leading ten clones occupy around 4.1% of the sample. The source was PBMCs, collected from the stem cell graft. These receptor sequences come from a human donor who donated a stem cell graft to a child with Fanconi anemia.

Many counts were recorded for this clonotype. This chain connects TRBV9 to TRBJ1-2; D not resolved. This CDR3 comprises 14 residues. V dropped 4 bases and J dropped 2 bases, with 12 bases sitting between them. Germline CDR1 SGDLS, CDR2 YYNGEE. The CDR3 DNA is TGTGCCAGCAGCCTCCAACTAGGGAACTATGGCTACACCTTC. This sequence encodes CASSLQLGNYGYTF.

This clonotype came up many times. J is TRBJ2-2 and V is TRBV24-1, with D unresolved. The germline V gene encodes CDR1 KGHDR and CDR2 SFDVKD. Trimming left V 4 bases short and J 0 bases short, with 2 bases between. The CDR3 spans 13 residues. The CDR3 nucleotides read TGTGCCACCAGTGACCCGAACACCGGGGAGCTGTTTTTT. Protein product: CATSDPNTGELFF.

The chain links TRBV20-1 to TRBJ2-2; D is unclear. Germline V gene data show CDR1 as DFQATT and CDR2 as SNEGSKA (reference sequence). V gave up 6 bases and J gave up 4 bases, with 12 bases separating them. The CDR3 length is 13 residues. The CDR3 is CSADGVLTGELFF. DNA for the CDR3: TGCAGTGCCGATGGGGTCCTCACCGGGGAGCTGTTTTTT.